The next 5 T cell receptor beta chains were all read from a single sample in a study of T cell responses to AZD1222 COVID-19 vaccine. Data came from immunoSEQ multiplex PCR; TCRdb stores just in-frame clones and leaves some out. The table records under 75,000 clones, roughly 87% of them present only once. Sequenced material: peripheral blood, taken on day 0 of AZD1222 vaccination. The receptors were gathered from an adult in good health.

This clone was detected once. The chain uses TRBV6-4 and TRBJ2-4; 16 bases match TRBD2. The CDR3 covers 16 residues. V shed 5 bases, J shed 5 bases, and the junction held 3 bases outside the gene matches. Germline CDR1 is MRHNA and CDR2 is SNTAGT. The CDR3 coding sequence is TGTGCCAGCAGTCCGGGACTAGCGGGAGGGGAAAACATTCAGTACTTC. It yields the protein CASSPGLAGGENIQYF.

The V gene is TRBV7-3, the J gene TRBJ2-5; a possible D gene is TRBD1 (5 bases). The CDR3 is made up of 14 amino acids. V lost 5 bases to trimming and J lost 5 bases, with 15 bases between them. Germline CDR1 is SGHTA and CDR2 is FQGTGA. The CDR3: CASSRAAGKETQYF. As DNA, the CDR3 is TGTGCCAGCAGCCGCGCGGCAGGGAAGGAGACCCAGTACTTC.

The chain carries TRBV12-3 or TRBV12-4 and TRBJ1-2; no clear D gene. This CDR3 contains 11 residues. V was clipped by 3 bases and J by 8 bases, with 7 bases between them. The CDR3 spells CASSLGSGYTF. The DNA of the CDR3 is TGTGCCAGCAGTTTGGGGAGCGGCTACACCTTC.

This sequence joins TRBV6-5 and TRBJ1-3, with D tentatively TRBD1 (5 bases). Trimming took off 5 bases at V and 0 bases at J, with 11 bases between the two ends. The germline V gene has CDR1 MNHEY and CDR2 SVGAGI. The CDR3 is 15 amino acids. The CDR3 sequence: CASSRKTASGNTIYF. The DNA for the CDR3 is TGTGCCAGCAGTCGCAAGACAGCCTCTGGAAACACCATATATTTT.

The J gene is TRBJ2-1, the V gene TRBV5-4; 10 bases align to TRBD1. The CDR3 sequence is 16 residues long. V trimming: 4 bases; J trimming: 4 bases; junction bases outside the gene matches: 8. Germline CDR1 SGHNT, CDR2 YYREEE (reference sequence). CDR3 coding DNA: TGTGCCAGCAGCCCGGCCGGACAGGGGGGGTACAATGAGCAGTTCTTC. Amino acids: CASSPAGQGGYNEQFF. The complete variable domain, with remaining parts taken from reference TRBV5-4 and TRBJ2-1, reads ETGVTQSPTHLIKTRGQQVTLRCSSQSGHNTVSWYQQALGQGPQFIFQYYREEENGRGNFPPRFSGLQFPNYSSELNVNALELDDSALYLCASSPAGQGGYNEQFFGPGTRLTVL.